Here is one T cell receptor (beta chain) with its context. The target antigen is unknown. This sample was included in a study of shared clonotypes between healthy human individuals. Broader study findings: Sharing across four donors was highest in naive CD4 (around 5%) and lowest in memory CD8 (approximately 0.4%).

The naive CD8 population came from CD45RO-negative cells selected for CCR7, without terminally differentiated effector memory CD45RA+ cells. This table comes from immunoSEQ multiplex PCR, and its TCRdb copy is limited to in-frame clones, with some not included. The table includes some 2.1 million clones, roughly 94% detected once. Trimming removed 2 bases at V and 4 bases at J, with 18 bases between. This CDR3 contains 17 residues. Germline CDR1 reads MGHRA; CDR2 reads YSYEKL. This receptor was identified in a man in his late teens or twenties in good health. The sequenced material came from naive CD8+ T cells sorted from blood. The chain recombines TRBV4-1 with TRBJ1-5; D is undetermined. CDR3 protein: CASSQQDSFRGNQPQHF. DNA of the CDR3: TGCGCCAGCAGCCAACAAGACTCCTTTCGAGGGAATCAGCCCCAGCATTTT.